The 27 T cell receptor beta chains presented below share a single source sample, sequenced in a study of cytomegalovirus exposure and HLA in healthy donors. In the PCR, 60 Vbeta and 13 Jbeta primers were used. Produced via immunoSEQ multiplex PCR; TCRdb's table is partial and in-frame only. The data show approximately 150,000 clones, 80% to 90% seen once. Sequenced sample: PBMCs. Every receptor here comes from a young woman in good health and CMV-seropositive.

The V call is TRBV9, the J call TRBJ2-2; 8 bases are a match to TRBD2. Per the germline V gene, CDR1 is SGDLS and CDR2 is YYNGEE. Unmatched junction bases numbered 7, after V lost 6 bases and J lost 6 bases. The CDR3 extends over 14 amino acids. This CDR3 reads CASTPGGFAGELFF. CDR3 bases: TGTGCCAGCACCCCGGGGGGGTTCGCCGGGGAGCTGTTTTTT.

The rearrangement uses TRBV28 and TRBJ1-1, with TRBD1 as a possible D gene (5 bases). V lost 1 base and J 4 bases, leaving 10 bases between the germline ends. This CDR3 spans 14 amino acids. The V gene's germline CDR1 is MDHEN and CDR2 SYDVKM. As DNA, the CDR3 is TGTGCCAGCAGTTTATTGGGGGAGGGCACTGAAGCTTTCTTT. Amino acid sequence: CASSLLGEGTEAFF.

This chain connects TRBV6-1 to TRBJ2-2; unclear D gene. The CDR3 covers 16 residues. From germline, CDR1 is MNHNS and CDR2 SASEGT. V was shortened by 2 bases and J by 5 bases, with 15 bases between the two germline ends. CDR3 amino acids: CASSELPGSGTGELFF. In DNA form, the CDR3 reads TGTGCCAGCAGTGAATTACCCGGATCCGGGACCGGGGAGCTGTTTTTT.

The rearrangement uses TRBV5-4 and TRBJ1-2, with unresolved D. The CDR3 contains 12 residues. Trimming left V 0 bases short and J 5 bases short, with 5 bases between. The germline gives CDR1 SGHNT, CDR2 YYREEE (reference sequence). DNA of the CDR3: TGTGCCAGCAGCTTGGACAGTTATGGCTACACCTTC. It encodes CASSLDSYGYTF.

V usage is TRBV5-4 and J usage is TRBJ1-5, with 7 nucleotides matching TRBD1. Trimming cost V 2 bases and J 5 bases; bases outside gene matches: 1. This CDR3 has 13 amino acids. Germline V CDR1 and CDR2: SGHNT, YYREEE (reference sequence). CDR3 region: CASSFGQDQPQHF. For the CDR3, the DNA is TGTGCCAGCAGCTTCGGACAGGATCAGCCCCAGCATTTT.

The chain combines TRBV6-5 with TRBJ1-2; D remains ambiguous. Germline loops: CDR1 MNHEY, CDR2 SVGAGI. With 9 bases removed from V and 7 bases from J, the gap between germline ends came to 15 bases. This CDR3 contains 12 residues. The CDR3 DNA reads TGTGCCAGTCAATGCGTGGGCTGTGGCTACACCTTC. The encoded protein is CASQCVGCGYTF.

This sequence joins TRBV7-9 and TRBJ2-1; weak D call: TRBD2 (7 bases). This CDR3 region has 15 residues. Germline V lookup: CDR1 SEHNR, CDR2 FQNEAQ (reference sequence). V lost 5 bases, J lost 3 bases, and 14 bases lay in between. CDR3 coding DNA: TGTGCCAGCAGCCAAGGGGGGGGACGCTACAATGAGCAGTTCTTC. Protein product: CASSQGGGRYNEQFF.

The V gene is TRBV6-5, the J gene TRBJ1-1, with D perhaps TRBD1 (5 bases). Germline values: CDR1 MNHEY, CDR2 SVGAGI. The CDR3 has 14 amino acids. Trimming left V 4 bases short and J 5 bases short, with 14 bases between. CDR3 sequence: CASSFSGGGTEAFF. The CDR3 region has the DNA TGTGCCAGCAGTTTCAGCGGGGGAGGAACTGAAGCTTTCTTT.

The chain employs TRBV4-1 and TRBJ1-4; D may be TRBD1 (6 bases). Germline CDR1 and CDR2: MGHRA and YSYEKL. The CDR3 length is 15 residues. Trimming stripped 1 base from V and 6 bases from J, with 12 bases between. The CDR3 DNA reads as TGCGCCAGCAGCCAAGTCTCCAGGGGATATGAAAAACTGTTTTTT. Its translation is CASSQVSRGYEKLFF.

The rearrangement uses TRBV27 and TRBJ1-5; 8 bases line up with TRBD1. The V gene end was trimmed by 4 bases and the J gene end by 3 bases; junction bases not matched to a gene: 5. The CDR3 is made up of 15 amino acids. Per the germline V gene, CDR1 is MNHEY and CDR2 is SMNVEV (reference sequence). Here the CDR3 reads CASSWTGNVNQPQHF. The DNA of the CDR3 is TGTGCCAGCAGTTGGACAGGGAATGTCAATCAGCCCCAGCATTTT.

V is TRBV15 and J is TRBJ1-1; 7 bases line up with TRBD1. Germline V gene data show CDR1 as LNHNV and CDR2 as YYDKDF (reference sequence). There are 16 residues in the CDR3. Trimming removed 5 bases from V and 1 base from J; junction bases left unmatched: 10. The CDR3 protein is CATSGPGTDTNTEAFF. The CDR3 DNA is TGTGCCACCAGCGGTCCCGGGACAGATACGAACACTGAAGCTTTCTTT.

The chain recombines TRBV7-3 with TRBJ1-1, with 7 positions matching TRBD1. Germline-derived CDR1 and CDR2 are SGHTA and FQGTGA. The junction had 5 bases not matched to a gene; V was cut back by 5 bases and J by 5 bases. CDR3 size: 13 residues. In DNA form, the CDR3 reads TGTGCCAGCAGCGCGACAGGGATAACTGAAGCTTTCTTT. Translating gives CASSATGITEAFF.

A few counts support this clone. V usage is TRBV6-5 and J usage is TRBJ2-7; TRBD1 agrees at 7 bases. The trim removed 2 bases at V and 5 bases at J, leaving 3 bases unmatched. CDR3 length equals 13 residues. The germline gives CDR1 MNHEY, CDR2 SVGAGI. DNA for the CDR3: TGTGCCAGCAGTTACCGACAGGGTAACGAGCAGTACTTC. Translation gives CASSYRQGNEQYF.

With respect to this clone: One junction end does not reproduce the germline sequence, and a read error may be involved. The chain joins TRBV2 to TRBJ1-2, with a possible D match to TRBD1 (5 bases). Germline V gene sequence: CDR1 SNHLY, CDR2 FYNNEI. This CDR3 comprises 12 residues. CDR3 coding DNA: TGTGCCAGCAGGGAAGACAGTTATGGCTACACCTTC. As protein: CASREDSYGYTF.

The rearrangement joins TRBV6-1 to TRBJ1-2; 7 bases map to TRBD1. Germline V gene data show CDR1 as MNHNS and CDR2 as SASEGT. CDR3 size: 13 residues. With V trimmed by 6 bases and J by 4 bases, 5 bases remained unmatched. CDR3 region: CASRAGGSYGYTF. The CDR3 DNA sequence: TGTGCCAGCAGGGCAGGGGGTTCCTATGGCTACACCTTC.

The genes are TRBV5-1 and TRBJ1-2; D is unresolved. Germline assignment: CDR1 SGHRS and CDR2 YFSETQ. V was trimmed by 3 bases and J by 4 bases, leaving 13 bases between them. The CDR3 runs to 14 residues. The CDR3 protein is CASSYTDPFYGYTF. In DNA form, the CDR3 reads TGCGCCAGCAGCTATACTGATCCTTTCTATGGCTACACCTTC.

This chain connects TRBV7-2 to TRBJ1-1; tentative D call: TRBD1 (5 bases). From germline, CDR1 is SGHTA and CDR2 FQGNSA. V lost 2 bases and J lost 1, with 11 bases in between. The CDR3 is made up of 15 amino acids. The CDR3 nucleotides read TGTGCCAGCAGCTTACGGACACTACAGAACACTGAAGCTTTCTTT. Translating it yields CASSLRTLQNTEAFF. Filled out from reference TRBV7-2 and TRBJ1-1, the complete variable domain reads GAGVSQSPSNKVTEKGKDVELRCDPISGHTALYWYRQSLGQGLEFLIYFQGNSAPDKSGLPSDRFSAERTGGSVSTLTIQRTQQEDSAVYLCASSLRTLQNTEAFFGQGTRLTVV.

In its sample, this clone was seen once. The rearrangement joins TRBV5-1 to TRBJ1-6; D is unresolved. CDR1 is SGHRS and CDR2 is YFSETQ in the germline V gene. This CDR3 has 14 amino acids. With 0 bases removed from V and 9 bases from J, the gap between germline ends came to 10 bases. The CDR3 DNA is TGCGCCAGCAGCTTGGCTTTAGAGATTTCACCCCTCCACTTT. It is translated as CASSLALEISPLHF. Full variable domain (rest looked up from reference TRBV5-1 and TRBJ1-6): KAGVTQTPRYLIKTRGQQVTLSCSPISGHRSVSWYQQTPGQGLQFLFEYFSETQRNKGNFPGRFSGRQFSNSRSEMNVSTLELGDSALYLCASSLALEISPLHFGNGTRLTVT.

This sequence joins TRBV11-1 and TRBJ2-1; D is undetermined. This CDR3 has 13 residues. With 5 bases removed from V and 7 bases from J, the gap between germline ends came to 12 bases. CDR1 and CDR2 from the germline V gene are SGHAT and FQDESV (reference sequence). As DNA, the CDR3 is TGTGCCAGCAGCCCCATTCAGAGGAATGAGCAGTTCTTC. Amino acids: CASSPIQRNEQFF.

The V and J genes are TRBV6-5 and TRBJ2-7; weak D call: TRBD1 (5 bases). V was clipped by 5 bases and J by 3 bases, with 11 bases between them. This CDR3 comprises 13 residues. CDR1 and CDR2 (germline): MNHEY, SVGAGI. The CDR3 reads CASSRRQYYEQYF. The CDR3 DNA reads TGTGCCAGCAGTCGACGACAGTACTACGAGCAGTACTTC.

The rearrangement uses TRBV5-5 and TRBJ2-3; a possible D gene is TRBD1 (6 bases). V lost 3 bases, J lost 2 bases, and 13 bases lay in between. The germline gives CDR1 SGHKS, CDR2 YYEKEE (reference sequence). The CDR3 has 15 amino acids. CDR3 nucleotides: TGTGCCAGCAGCTCTCTCAGGGGTCCCACAGATACGCAGTATTTT. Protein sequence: CASSSLRGPTDTQYF.

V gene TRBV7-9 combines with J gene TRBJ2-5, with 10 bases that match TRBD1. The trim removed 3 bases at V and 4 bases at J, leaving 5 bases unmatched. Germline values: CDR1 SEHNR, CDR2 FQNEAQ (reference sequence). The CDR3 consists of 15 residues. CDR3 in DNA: TGTGCCAGCAGCTTGGACAGGGGGTGGGGAGAGACCCAGTACTTC. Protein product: CASSLDRGWGETQYF.

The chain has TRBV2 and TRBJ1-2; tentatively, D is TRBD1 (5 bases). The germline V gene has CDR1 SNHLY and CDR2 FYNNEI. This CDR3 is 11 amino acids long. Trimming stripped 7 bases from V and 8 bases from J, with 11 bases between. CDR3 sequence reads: CASTPRVGYTF. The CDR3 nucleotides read TGTGCCAGCACCCCCAGGGTAGGCTACACCTTC.

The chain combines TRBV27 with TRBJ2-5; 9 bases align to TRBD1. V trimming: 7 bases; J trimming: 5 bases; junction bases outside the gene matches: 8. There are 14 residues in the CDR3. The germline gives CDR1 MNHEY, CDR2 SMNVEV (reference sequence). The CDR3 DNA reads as TGTGCCAGCACAGGGACAGGGTCTGGGGAGACCCAGTACTTC. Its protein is CASTGTGSGETQYF.

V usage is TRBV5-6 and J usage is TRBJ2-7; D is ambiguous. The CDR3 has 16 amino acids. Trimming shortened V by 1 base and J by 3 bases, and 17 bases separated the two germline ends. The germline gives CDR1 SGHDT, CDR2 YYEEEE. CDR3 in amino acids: CASSLTAAGLGYEQYF. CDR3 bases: TGTGCCAGCAGCTTGACAGCAGCAGGATTGGGCTACGAGCAGTACTTC. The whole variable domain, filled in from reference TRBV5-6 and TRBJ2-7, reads DAGVTQSPTHLIKTRGQQVTLRCSPKSGHDTVSWYQQALGQGPQFIFQYYEEEERQRGNFPDRFSGHQFPNYSSELNVNALLLGDSALYLCASSLTAAGLGYEQYFGPGTRLTVT.

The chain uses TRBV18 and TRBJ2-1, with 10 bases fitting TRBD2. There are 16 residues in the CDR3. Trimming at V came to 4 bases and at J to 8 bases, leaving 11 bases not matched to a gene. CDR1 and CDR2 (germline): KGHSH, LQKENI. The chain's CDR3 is CASSLLAGVPGDEQFF. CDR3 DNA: TGTGCCAGCTCACTCCTAGCGGGGGTCCCGGGCGATGAGCAGTTCTTC.

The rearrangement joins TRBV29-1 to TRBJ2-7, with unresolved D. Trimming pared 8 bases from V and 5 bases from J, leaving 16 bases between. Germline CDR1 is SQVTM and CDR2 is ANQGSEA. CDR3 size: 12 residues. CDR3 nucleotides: TGCAGCTTCTCAGGCCTTTCCAACGAGCAGTACTTC. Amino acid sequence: CSFSGLSNEQYF.